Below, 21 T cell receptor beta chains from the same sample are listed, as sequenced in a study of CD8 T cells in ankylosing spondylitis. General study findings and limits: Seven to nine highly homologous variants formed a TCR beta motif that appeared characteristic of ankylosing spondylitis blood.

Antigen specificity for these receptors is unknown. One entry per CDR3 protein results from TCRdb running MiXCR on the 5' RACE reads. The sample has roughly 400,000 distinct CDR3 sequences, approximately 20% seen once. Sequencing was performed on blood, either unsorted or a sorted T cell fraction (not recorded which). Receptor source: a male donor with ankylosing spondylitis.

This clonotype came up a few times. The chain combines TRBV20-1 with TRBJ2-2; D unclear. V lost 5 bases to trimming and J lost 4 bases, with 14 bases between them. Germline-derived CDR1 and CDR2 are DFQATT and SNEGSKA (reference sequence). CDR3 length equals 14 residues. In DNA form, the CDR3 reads TGCAGTGCTGCCCACCCACTTGGCACCGGGGAGCTGTTTTTT. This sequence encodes CSAAHPLGTGELFF.

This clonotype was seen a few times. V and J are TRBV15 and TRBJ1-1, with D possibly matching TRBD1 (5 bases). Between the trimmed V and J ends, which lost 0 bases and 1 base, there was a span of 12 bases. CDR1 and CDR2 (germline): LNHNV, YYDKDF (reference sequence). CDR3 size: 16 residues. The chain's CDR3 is CATSREGGGENTEAFF. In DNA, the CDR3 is TGTGCCACCAGCAGAGAAGGCGGGGGAGAGAACACTGAAGCTTTCTTT.

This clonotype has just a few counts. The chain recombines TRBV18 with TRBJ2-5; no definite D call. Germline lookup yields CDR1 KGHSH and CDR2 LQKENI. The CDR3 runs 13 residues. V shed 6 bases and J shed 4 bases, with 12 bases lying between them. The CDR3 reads CASSPDMGETQYF. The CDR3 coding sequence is TGTGCCAGCTCTCCCGACATGGGAGAGACCCAGTACTTC.

The CDR3 DNA sequence: TGTGCCAGCAGTTTAGGTTTGGGCGTCCCCTACGAGCAGTACTTC. It translates to CASSLGLGVPYEQYF. The chain has TRBV12-3 or TRBV12-4 and TRBJ2-7; D ambiguous. The CDR3 is 15 residues long. The V end lost 1 base, the J end lost 2 bases, and 12 bases lay between the germline ends.

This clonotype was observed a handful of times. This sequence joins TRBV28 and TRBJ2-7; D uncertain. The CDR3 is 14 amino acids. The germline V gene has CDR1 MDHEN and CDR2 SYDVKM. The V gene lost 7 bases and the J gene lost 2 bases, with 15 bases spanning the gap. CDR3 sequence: CASTWLARAYEQYF. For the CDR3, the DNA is TGTGCCAGCACCTGGCTGGCGCGCGCCTACGAGCAGTACTTC.

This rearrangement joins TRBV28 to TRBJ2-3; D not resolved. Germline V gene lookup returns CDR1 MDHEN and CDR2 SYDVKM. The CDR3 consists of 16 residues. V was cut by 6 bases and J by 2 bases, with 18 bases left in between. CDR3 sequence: CASSSPTRRFTDTQYF. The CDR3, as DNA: TGTGCCAGCAGCTCCCCGACGAGAAGATTCACAGATACGCAGTATTTT.

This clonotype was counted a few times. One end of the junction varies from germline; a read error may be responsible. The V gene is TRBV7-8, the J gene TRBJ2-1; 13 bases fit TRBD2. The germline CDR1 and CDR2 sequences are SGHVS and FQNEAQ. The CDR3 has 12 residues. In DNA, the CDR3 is TGTGCCAGCAGCTTAGAACTAGCGGGAGGGCAATTC. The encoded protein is CASSLELAGGQF.

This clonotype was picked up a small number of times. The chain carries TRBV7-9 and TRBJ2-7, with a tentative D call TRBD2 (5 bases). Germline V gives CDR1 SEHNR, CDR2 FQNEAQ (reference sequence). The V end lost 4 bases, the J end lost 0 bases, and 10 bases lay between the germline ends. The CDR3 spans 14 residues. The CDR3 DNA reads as TGTGCCAGCAGCTCGATAGCGCTCTCCTACGAGCAGTACTTC. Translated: CASSSIALSYEQYF.

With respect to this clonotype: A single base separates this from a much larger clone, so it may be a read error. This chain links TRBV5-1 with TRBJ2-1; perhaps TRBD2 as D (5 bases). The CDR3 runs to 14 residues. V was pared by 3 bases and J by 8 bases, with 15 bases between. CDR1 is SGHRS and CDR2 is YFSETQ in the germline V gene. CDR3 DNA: TGCGCCAGCAGCTCCCGAAGCGACTATGATGAGCAGTTCTTC. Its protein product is CASSSRSDYDEQFF.

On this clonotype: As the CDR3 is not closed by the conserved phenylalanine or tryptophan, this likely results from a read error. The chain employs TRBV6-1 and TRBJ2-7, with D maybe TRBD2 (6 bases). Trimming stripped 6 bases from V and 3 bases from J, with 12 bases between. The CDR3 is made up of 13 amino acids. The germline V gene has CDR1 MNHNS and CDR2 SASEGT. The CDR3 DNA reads TGTGCCAGCAGGGCGGGGCCCGGCTACGAGCAGTACTCC. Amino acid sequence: CASRAGPGYEQYS.

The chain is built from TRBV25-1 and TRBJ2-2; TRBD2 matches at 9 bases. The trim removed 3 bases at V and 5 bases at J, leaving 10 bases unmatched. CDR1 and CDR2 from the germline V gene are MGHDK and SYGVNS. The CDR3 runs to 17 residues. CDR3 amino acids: CASSESSGRPRTGELFF. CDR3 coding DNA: TGTGCCAGCAGTGAGTCCAGCGGGAGGCCCCGAACCGGGGAGCTGTTTTTT.

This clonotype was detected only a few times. CDR3 residues: CSELAGADTQYF. The CDR3 region has the DNA TGCAGTGAACTAGCGGGAGCCGATACGCAGTATTTT. The chain uses TRBV20-1 and TRBJ2-3, with 11 bases fitting TRBD2. CDR1 is DFQATT, CDR2 SNEGSKA, per germline (reference sequence). This CDR3 is built from 12 residues. V shed 7 bases, J shed 6 bases, and the junction held 3 bases outside the gene matches.

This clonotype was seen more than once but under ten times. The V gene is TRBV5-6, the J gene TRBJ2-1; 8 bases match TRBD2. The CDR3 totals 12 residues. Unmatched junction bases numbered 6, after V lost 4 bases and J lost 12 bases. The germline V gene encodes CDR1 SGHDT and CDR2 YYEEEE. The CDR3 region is CASSPSGSWQFF. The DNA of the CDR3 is TGTGCCAGCAGCCCGAGCGGGAGTTGGCAGTTCTTC.

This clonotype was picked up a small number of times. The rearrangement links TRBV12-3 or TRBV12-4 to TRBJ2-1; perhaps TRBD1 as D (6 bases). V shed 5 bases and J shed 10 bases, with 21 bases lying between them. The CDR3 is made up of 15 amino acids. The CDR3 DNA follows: TGTGCCAGCAGTCCCCTTAAAGTAGCCCAGGGGGAGCAGTTCTTC. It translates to CASSPLKVAQGEQFF.

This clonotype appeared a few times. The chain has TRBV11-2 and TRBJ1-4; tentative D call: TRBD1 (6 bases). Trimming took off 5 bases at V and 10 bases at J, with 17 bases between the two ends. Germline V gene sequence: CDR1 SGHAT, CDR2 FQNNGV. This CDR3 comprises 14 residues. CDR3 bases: TGTGCCAGCAGCATACAGGGATTCGGCGGAAAACTGTTTTTT. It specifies CASSIQGFGGKLFF. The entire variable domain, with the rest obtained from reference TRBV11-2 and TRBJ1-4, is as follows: EAGVAQSPRYKIIEKRQSVAFWCNPISGHATLYWYQQILGQGPKLLIQFQNNGVVDDSQLPKDRFSAERLKGVDSTLKIQPAKLEDSAVYLCASSIQGFGGKLFFGSGTQLSVL.

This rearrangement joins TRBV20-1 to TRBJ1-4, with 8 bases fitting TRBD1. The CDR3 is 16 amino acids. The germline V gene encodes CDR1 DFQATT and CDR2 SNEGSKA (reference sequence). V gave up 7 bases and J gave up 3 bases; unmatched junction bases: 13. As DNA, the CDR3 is TGCAGTGTCACGACACTCGGACAGGGCCCTAATGAAAAACTGTTTTTT. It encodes CSVTTLGQGPNEKLFF.

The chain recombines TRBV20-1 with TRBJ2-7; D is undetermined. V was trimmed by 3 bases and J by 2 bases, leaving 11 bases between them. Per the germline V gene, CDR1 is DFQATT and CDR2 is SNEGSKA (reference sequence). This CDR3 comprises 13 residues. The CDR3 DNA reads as TGCAGTGCTAGTGTGACACCTACCTACGAGCAGTACTTC. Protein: CSASVTPTYEQYF.

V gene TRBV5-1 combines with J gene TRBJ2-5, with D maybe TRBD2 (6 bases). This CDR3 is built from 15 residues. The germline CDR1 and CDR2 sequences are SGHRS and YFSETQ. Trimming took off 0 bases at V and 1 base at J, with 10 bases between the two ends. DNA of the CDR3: TGCGCCAGCAGCTTGGCCCGACTAGTCCAAGAGACCCAGTACTTC. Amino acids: CASSLARLVQETQYF.

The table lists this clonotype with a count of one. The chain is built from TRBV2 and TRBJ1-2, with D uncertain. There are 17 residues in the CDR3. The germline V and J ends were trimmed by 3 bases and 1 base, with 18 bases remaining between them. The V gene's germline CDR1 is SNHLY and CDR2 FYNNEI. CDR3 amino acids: CASSEVAGELLNYGYTF. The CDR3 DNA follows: TGTGCCAGCAGTGAGGTCGCTGGAGAGCTCCTTAACTATGGCTACACCTTC.

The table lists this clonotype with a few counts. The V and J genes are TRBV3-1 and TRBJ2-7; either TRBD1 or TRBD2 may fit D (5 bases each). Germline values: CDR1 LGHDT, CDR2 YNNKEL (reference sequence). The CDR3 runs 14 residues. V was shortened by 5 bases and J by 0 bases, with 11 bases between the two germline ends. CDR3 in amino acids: CASSYGTGSYEQYF. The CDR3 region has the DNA TGTGCCAGCAGCTACGGGACCGGCTCCTACGAGCAGTACTTC.

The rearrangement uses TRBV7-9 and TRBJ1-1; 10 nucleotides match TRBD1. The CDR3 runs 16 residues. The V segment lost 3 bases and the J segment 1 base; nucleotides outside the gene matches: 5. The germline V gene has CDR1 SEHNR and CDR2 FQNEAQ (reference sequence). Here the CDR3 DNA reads TGTGCCAGCAGCTTTACCCGGACAGGGGGGAACACTGAAGCTTTCTTT. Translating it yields CASSFTRTGGNTEAFF. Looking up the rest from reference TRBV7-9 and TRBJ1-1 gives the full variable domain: DTGVSQNPRHKITKRGQNVTFRCDPISEHNRLYWYRQTLGQGPEFLTYFQNEAQLEKSRLLSDRFSAERPKGSFSTLEIQRTEQGDSAMYLCASSFTRTGGNTEAFFGQGTRLTVV.